This TCR beta chain was captured in a study of T cell clonotyping in hematopoietic cell transplantation. Study-level results: Broader posttransplant TCR repertoire diversity was predicted by graft donor and pretransplant recipient Inverse Simpson Index values. Few recipient clonotypes overlapped donors; over 97% were de novo at given depth. Recipient TCR diversity dropped after transplant; expanded clonotypes rose from day 30 to 180. No sorting was done, leaving CD4 and CD8 contributions mixed.

The V segment lost 5 bases and the J segment 4 bases; nucleotides outside the gene matches: 9. The CDR3 covers 16 residues. CDR1 and CDR2 from the germline V gene are LNHDA and SQIVND (reference sequence). Clones were read by immunoSEQ multiplex PCR, and TCRdb kept only the in-frame ones, dropping some. The sample shows under 20,000 clones, roughly 90% of them seen only once. With respect to this clone: Its antigen remains unknown.

The clonotype originates from a man aged 45-60 years in good health. Some clones in this sample may be carry-over from other donors' samples. Sequences were obtained from peripheral blood mononuclear cells. J is TRBJ2-3 and V is TRBV19; TRBD2 matches 10 bases. This CDR3 is CASSAQTSGDSDTQYF. The CDR3 DNA reads as TGTGCCAGTAGTGCCCAAACTAGCGGGGACTCAGATACGCAGTATTTT.